Reported below is one T cell receptor beta chain. The antigen is not known. The sample belongs to a study of T cells in localized non-small cell lung cancer. Generated by immunoSEQ multiplex PCR, the TCRdb table keeps only in-frame clones and is missing some. The sample includes about 40,000 clones, about 76% seen only once; the top ten take under 8%. General study results and limits: It remains possible that heterogeneity exists, since only one tumor region was sequenced. The highest T cell clonality was in uninvolved adjacent lung, above tumor. Greater blood T cell density accompanied longer overall survival. Adjacent lung held a median roughly 50 of the top 100 tumor clones.

Sample: peripheral blood mononuclear cells, taken before any cancer treatment. The TCR sequence derives from a male donor older than 55 with stage II lung adenocarcinoma.

DNA of the CDR3: TGTGCCAGCAGTCCCCAGGGCCAGGACAATGAGCAGTTCTTC. This translates into CASSPQGQDNEQFF. The chain uses TRBV6-1 and TRBJ2-1, with D possibly matching TRBD1 (5 bases). V lost 5 bases and J lost 5, with 13 bases in between. The CDR3 extends over 14 amino acids. The germline gives CDR1 MNHNS, CDR2 SASEGT.